Listed here are 8 T cell receptor beta chains from one sample, sequenced in a study of blood T cell repertoires in COVID-19. The assay was immunoSEQ multiplex PCR, and TCRdb's table has in-frame clones only and misses some. The sample records about 150,000 clones, around nine tenths being singletons. Sequencing input: peripheral blood. The receptors originated from a woman in her 70s with acute or convalescent COVID-19.

This chain uses TRBV18 with TRBJ2-3, with TRBD2 matching over 12 bases. This CDR3 has 16 residues. CDR1 KGHSH and CDR2 LQKENI come from the germline V gene. V was pared by 4 bases and J by 4 bases, with 6 bases of the junction left unmatched. The CDR3 DNA reads TGTGCCAGCTCACAGGCTAGCGGGGGGGCCGCAGATACGCAGTATTTT. As protein: CASSQASGGAADTQYF.

This clone turned up a few times. This chain links TRBV30 with TRBJ1-6, with 8 nucleotides matching TRBD1. V lost 5 bases to trimming and J lost 9 bases; unmatched junction nucleotides: 0. Germline CDR1 GTSNPN, CDR2 SVGIG (reference sequence). The CDR3 has 11 residues. This chain's CDR3 is CAWGQGSPLHF. CDR3 sequence (DNA): TGTGCCTGGGGACAGGGTTCACCCCTCCACTTT.

CDR3 bases: TGCGCCAGCAGCCGGCCGGGACAGGGCTATGGCTACACCTTC. Amino acid sequence: CASSRPGQGYGYTF. The rearrangement links TRBV4-1 to TRBJ1-2; the match to TRBD1 covers 9 bases. There are 14 residues in the CDR3. Unmatched junction bases numbered 4, after V lost 4 bases and J lost 4 bases. Germline V CDR1 and CDR2: MGHRA, YSYEKL.

This clone has a single count. The chain is built from TRBV23-1 and TRBJ1-3, with 10 positions matching TRBD1. TRBV23-1 is an ORF, and what it does is uncertain. V lost 2 bases, J lost 3 bases, and 10 bases stayed unmatched. This CDR3 comprises 18 residues. In DNA form, the CDR3 reads TGCGCCAGCAGTCAACCGACAGGGGGCGTGACAAGTGGAAACACCATATATTTT. Translating gives CASSQPTGGVTSGNTIYF.

The V and J genes are TRBV5-1 and TRBJ1-4, with 9 nucleotides matching TRBD1. The germline V gene has CDR1 SGHRS and CDR2 YFSETQ. This CDR3 is built from 15 residues. V gave up 5 bases and J gave up 6 bases; unmatched junction bases: 8. In DNA form, the CDR3 reads TGCGCCAGCAGAACGATAGGACAGGGGTATGAAAAACTGTTTTTT. Residues: CASRTIGQGYEKLFF. Combining the CDR3 with reference TRBV5-1 and TRBJ1-4 gives the whole variable domain KAGVTQTPRYLIKTRGQQVTLSCSPISGHRSVSWYQQTPGQGLQFLFEYFSETQRNKGNFPGRFSGRQFSNSRSEMNVSTLELGDSALYLCASRTIGQGYEKLFFGSGTQLSVL.

The chain combines TRBV28 with TRBJ2-2, with 7 nucleotides matching TRBD2. There are 12 residues in the CDR3. CDR1 and CDR2 (germline): MDHEN, SYDVKM. Trimming removed 1 base from V and 13 bases from J; junction bases left unmatched: 3. As DNA, the CDR3 is TGTGCCAGCAGTTTATCGGGGGGAAGGCTGTTTTTT. It is translated as CASSLSGGRLFF.

V is TRBV5-3 and J is TRBJ1-3; D gene uncertain. TRBV5-3 is identified as an open reading frame with a role that is uncertain. The CDR3 covers 13 residues. V was pared by 5 bases and J by 4 bases, with 10 bases between. This CDR3 is CARSCSGGNTIYF. CDR3 nucleotide sequence: TGTGCCAGAAGTTGCTCGGGGGGAAACACCATATATTTT.

This clone came up a few times. The chain joins TRBV3-1 (or the pseudogene TRBV3-2) to TRBJ2-6; tentatively, D is TRBD1 (6 bases). The germline gives CDR1 LGHDT, CDR2 YNNKEL (reference sequence). The CDR3 sequence is 14 residues long. The ends were cut back, 6 bases at V and 5 bases at J, with 11 bases in the middle. This CDR3 is CASSIRDRANVLTF. The CDR3 nucleotides are TGTGCCAGCAGTATCCGGGACAGGGCCAACGTCCTGACTTTC.